The 14 T cell receptor beta chains in this list originate from one sample, sequenced in a study of cytomegalovirus exposure and HLA in healthy donors. Using immunoSEQ multiplex PCR, the repertoire was profiled, and TCRdb retains in-frame clones only, with some absent. The table shows 200,000 or so clones, with 65% to 90% occurring only once. The material sequenced was PBMCs. Source of these receptors: a woman aged 25 to 39 in good health and CMV-seropositive.

This chain uses TRBV30 with TRBJ1-2; tentative D call: TRBD1 (6 bases). CDR1 and CDR2 from the germline V gene are GTSNPN and SVGIG (reference sequence). The V and J ends lost 2 bases and 8 bases respectively, with 21 bases between them. The CDR3 runs to 15 residues. The CDR3 nucleotides are TGTGCCTGGAGTCACCAACAGGGACGATTACGGGGCTACACCTTC. Amino acids: CAWSHQQGRLRGYTF. The variable domain in full, with the rest retrieved from reference TRBV30 and TRBJ1-2, is SQTIHQWPATLVQPVGSPLSLECTVEGTSNPNLYWYRQAAGRGLQLLFYSVGIGQISSEVPQNLSASRPQDRQFILSSKKLLLSDSGFYLCAWSHQQGRLRGYTFGSGTRLTVV.

This clone showed up just once. The rearrangement uses TRBV2 and TRBJ2-1, with 7 bases aligning to TRBD2. The CDR3 covers 14 residues. V was clipped by 3 bases and J by 8 bases; unmatched bases: 7. Germline CDR1 and CDR2: SNHLY and FYNNEI. CDR3 sequence: CASSEAAGVDEQFF. The DNA for the CDR3 is TGTGCCAGCAGTGAGGCCGCGGGAGTAGATGAGCAGTTCTTC.

V gene TRBV29-1 combines with J gene TRBJ2-7, with 8 positions matching TRBD2. The V and J ends lost 4 bases and 6 bases, in that order; junction bases with no gene match: 14. Germline V CDR1 and CDR2: SQVTM, ANQGSEA. The CDR3 spans 15 residues. CDR3 protein: CSVGGGAGGKPEQYF. CDR3 coding DNA: TGCAGCGTTGGGGGGGGTGCGGGAGGTAAACCCGAGCAGTACTTC.

The gene calls are TRBV18 and TRBJ2-7, with 9 positions matching TRBD2. Trimming cost V 6 bases and J 5 bases; bases outside gene matches: 5. Germline-derived CDR1 and CDR2 are KGHSH and LQKENI. The CDR3 runs to 13 residues. CDR3 in amino acids: CASSSGRRDEQYF. CDR3 nucleotides: TGTGCCAGCTCTAGCGGGAGACGTGACGAGCAGTACTTC.

This clone was counted once. The chain uses TRBV13 and TRBJ1-1; no firm D call. CDR3 length: 12 residues. The germline CDR1 and CDR2 sequences are PRHDT and FYEKMQ (reference sequence). Trimming shortened V by 4 bases and J by 7 bases, and 10 bases separated the two germline ends. The CDR3 bases are TGTGCCAGCAGCTCTCGGTTTAGTGAAGCTTTCTTT. It yields the protein CASSSRFSEAFF.

The chain carries TRBV9 and TRBJ2-1; 10 positions match TRBD2. V lost 3 bases and J lost 10; bases outside the gene matches: 7. Per germline, CDR1 SGDLS and CDR2 YYNGEE. The CDR3 sequence is 14 residues long. DNA for the CDR3: TGTGCCAGCAGCGAGCGGGAGGGCCTACCGGAGCAGTTCTTC. As protein: CASSEREGLPEQFF. Combining the CDR3 with reference TRBV9 and TRBJ2-1 gives the whole variable domain DSGVTQTPKHLITATGQRVTLRCSPRSGDLSVYWYQQSLDQGLQFLIQYYNGEERAKGNILERFSAQQFPDLHSELNLSSLELGDSALYFCASSEREGLPEQFFGPGTRLTVL.

The sample holds a few counts of this clone. The CDR3 bases are TGCGCCAGCAGCCAACCCTCGCAGGGAGGAGGCTACACCTTC. It yields the protein CASSQPSQGGGYTF. The chain has TRBV4-1 and TRBJ1-2; D is possibly TRBD1 (5 bases). V shed 2 bases and J shed 8 bases, with 15 bases lying between them. Looked up from germline, CDR1 is MGHRA and CDR2 is YSYEKL. The CDR3 has 14 residues.

The chain joins TRBV7-2 to TRBJ2-7; tentatively, D is TRBD2 (6 bases). Trimming removed 2 bases from V and 0 bases from J, with 14 bases in between. Germline assignment: CDR1 SGHTA and CDR2 FQGNSA. The CDR3 spans 16 residues. The CDR3 DNA follows: TGTGCCAGCAGCTTATATCATGGGGGGAGCTCCTACGAGCAGTACTTC. This encodes CASSLYHGGSSYEQYF.

The chain combines TRBV18 with TRBJ1-1; D may be TRBD1 (6 bases). CDR1 is KGHSH and CDR2 is LQKENI in the germline V gene. CDR3 length equals 11 residues. V was clipped by 5 bases and J by 6 bases, with 7 bases between them. This CDR3 is CASSGGSEAFF. The CDR3 DNA follows: TGTGCCAGCTCAGGGGGCTCTGAAGCTTTCTTT.

This chain links TRBV15 with TRBJ2-7, with 7 nucleotides matching TRBD1. The germline V gene has CDR1 LNHNV and CDR2 YYDKDF (reference sequence). Trimming at V came to 3 bases and at J to 6 bases, leaving 14 bases not matched to a gene. The CDR3 loop spans 16 amino acids. In DNA form, the CDR3 reads TGTGCCACCAGCAGCACGGACAGGAGCCCTACCGGCGAGCAGTACTTC. This codes for CATSSTDRSPTGEQYF.

The chain has TRBV18 and TRBJ2-7; 8 positions agree with TRBD1. The V gene end was trimmed by 3 bases and the J gene end by 2 bases; junction bases not matched to a gene: 6. The CDR3 totals 15 residues. Germline V gene data show CDR1 as KGHSH and CDR2 as LQKENI. The CDR3 DNA is TGTGCCAGCTCACCCACAGGGGGAGTTACCTACGAGCAGTACTTC. It yields the protein CASSPTGGVTYEQYF.

The chain joins TRBV2 to TRBJ2-3; TRBD2 is a possible D gene (6 bases). Trimming shortened V by 3 bases and J by 3 bases, and 13 bases separated the two germline ends. The CDR3 runs to 15 residues. CDR1 and CDR2 (germline): SNHLY, FYNNEI. The CDR3: CASSDAQGGTDTQYF. DNA of the CDR3: TGTGCCAGCAGTGACGCCCAGGGAGGAACAGATACGCAGTATTTT.

The rearrangement uses TRBV5-6 and TRBJ2-3, with D uncertain. This CDR3 is built from 15 residues. Germline V gene data show CDR1 as SGHDT and CDR2 as YYEEEE. V lost 1 base and J lost 4, with 13 bases in between. The CDR3 loop is CASSLITIRSDTQYF. CDR3 coding DNA: TGTGCCAGCAGCTTGATTACTATCAGATCAGATACGCAGTATTTT.

V is TRBV5-6 and J is TRBJ2-3, with D possibly being TRBD2 (6 bases). From germline, CDR1 is SGHDT and CDR2 YYEEEE. This CDR3 region has 14 residues. The V gene lost 4 bases and the J gene lost 6 bases, with 15 bases spanning the gap. Here the CDR3 reads CASSPTEGFDTQYF. The CDR3 region has the DNA TGTGCCAGCAGCCCGACGGAGGGATTTGATACGCAGTATTTT.